These 9 T cell receptor beta chains came from one sample sequenced in a study of shared clonotypes between healthy human individuals (dated by TCRdb to the early 2020s). Libraries were prepared through the immunoSEQ multiplex PCR assay. This immuneACCESS table, as held by TCRdb, lists in-frame sequences with V and J called but not all clones. Of the missing ones, under half trace to an unresolved V gene in checked studies; the others have no known cause. The sample table shows about 460,000 clones, and approximately 71% are seen once. The ten largest clones add up to 12% of the sample. The specimen was PBMCs. These receptors all stem from a woman in her thirties or forties in good health. Some clones in this sample may be carry-over from other donors' samples.

This sequence joins TRBV19 and TRBJ1-3; D might be TRBD1 (5 bases). Per germline, CDR1 LNHDA and CDR2 SQIVND (reference sequence). V was cut by 7 bases and J by 5 bases, with 15 bases left in between. The CDR3 has 14 amino acids. In nucleotides, the CDR3 is TGTGCCAGTACCAAAGGGACGGCTAGAAACACCATATATTTT. This translates into CASTKGTARNTIYF.

The rearrangement joins TRBV6-5 to TRBJ2-4; no clear D. Germline V CDR1 and CDR2: MNHEY, SVGAGI. V dropped 5 bases and J dropped 0 bases, with 8 bases sitting between them. The CDR3 runs to 14 residues. CDR3 protein: CASSGNLAKNIQYF. CDR3 nucleotide sequence: TGTGCCAGCAGTGGCAATCTAGCCAAAAACATTCAGTACTTC.

The chain joins TRBV19 to TRBJ1-1; D possibly corresponds to TRBD1 (5 bases). The germline CDR1 and CDR2 sequences are LNHDA and SQIVND (reference sequence). This CDR3 is built from 14 residues. V lost 8 bases and J 1 base, leaving 14 bases between the germline ends. The CDR3 DNA is TGTGCCAGTCGGCAGGGCGAGGCGAACACTGAAGCTTTCTTT. Translating gives CASRQGEANTEAFF.

This clone was picked up a small number of times. The rearrangement uses TRBV29-1 and TRBJ2-1; 9 positions match TRBD1. V gave up 4 bases and J gave up 7 bases; unmatched junction bases: 8. Germline V gene lookup returns CDR1 SQVTM and CDR2 ANQGSEA. The CDR3 totals 14 residues. The CDR3 sequence: CSVADRGGINEQFF. The DNA of the CDR3 is TGCAGCGTTGCGGACAGGGGAGGTATTAATGAGCAGTTCTTC.

The chain carries TRBV5-1 and TRBJ2-5, with a possible D match to TRBD2 (5 bases). From germline, CDR1 is SGHRS and CDR2 YFSETQ. The length of the CDR3 is 15 residues. Trimming pared 5 bases from V and 5 bases from J, leaving 19 bases between. Written as DNA, the CDR3 is TGCGCCAGCAGTTACCCGGGTCTCCGCGGGGAGACCCAGTACTTC. It encodes CASSYPGLRGETQYF.

This clone was recorded once. One base separates it from a far larger clone, so it is likely a read error. Other nucleotide sequences in the sample specify the same CDR3. The chain recombines TRBV2 with TRBJ2-7, with unresolved D. Germline CDR1 SNHLY, CDR2 FYNNEI. The CDR3 runs 16 residues. CDR3 sequence reads: CASSEARRVTSYEQYF. CDR3 coding DNA: TGTGCCAGCAGCGAAGCTAGGCGCGTTACCTCCTACGAGCAGTACTTC.

With regard to this clone: This probably arose from a read error, given a far larger clone one base away. The chain employs TRBV30 and TRBJ2-2; D remains unclear. From germline, CDR1 is GTSNPN and CDR2 SVGIG (reference sequence). The CDR3 extends over 14 amino acids. Trimming pared 3 bases from V and 2 bases from J, leaving 10 bases between. Here the CDR3 DNA reads TGTGCCTGGAGAGCCGGTGCAAACACCGGGGAGCTGTTTTTT. Amino acids: CAWRAGANTGELFF.

The chain has TRBV27 and TRBJ2-5; TRBD1 matches 8 bases. The trim removed 6 bases at V and 5 bases at J, leaving 5 bases unmatched. Germline V lookup: CDR1 MNHEY, CDR2 SMNVEV (reference sequence). CDR3 length equals 13 residues. The CDR3 protein is CASRITGGETQYF. The DNA of the CDR3 is TGTGCCAGCAGAATTACAGGGGGGGAGACCCAGTACTTC.

The chain has TRBV18 and TRBJ2-7, with D maybe TRBD1 (6 bases). Germline V gene lookup returns CDR1 KGHSH and CDR2 LQKENI. CDR3 length: 13 residues. The V and J ends lost 5 bases and 6 bases respectively, with 14 bases between them. CDR3 in amino acids: CASSTTGFGEQYF. For the CDR3, the DNA is TGTGCCAGCTCAACAACAGGGTTTGGCGAGCAGTACTTC.